This T cell receptor (beta chain) originates from a study of Ad26.COV2.S vaccination and SARS-CoV-2 variants. Study-wide findings and caveats: Vaccinees displayed broader spike-specific TCR repertoires than placebo recipients. Possibly, TCR breadth and depth analyses underestimated total T cell responses. Post-vaccination breadth of spike-specific CD8+ and CD4+ T cell responses was reportedly substantial.

This clone was found a few times. Its target is unknown. The data were produced by immunoSEQ multiplex PCR, yet TCRdb's version contains in-frame clones alone and is incomplete. The sample records fewer than 900,000 clones, more than 70% being singletons. Germline V gives CDR1 LGHNA, CDR2 YNFKEQ. Trimming took 0 bases from V and 7 from J, leaving 13 bases between them. There are 15 residues in the CDR3. Described treatment: around 19 received Ad26.COV2.S at low or high dose, single or two shots; roughly 5 received placebo; per-sample allocation not given. Collection of samples fell on day 63 after the first vaccine or placebo injection. An Ad26 vector expressing Wuhan-strain SARS-CoV-2 spike constituted the vaccine.

The rearrangement uses TRBV4-2 and TRBJ1-5; tentative D call: TRBD1 (5 bases). The specimen was peripheral blood, collected in a trial of Ad26.COV2.S vaccine versus placebo. The clonotype was recovered from a person between 18 and 65 years old who received the Ad26.COV2.S COVID-19 vaccine or a placebo. CDR3 nucleotides: TGTGCCAGCAGCCAAGATCTGGGGGGAGGGCAGCCCCAGCATTTT. Translation: CASSQDLGGGQPQHF.